This T cell receptor (beta chain) was captured in a study of early stage breast cancer tumors. Study details: ER+/PR+/HER2- status applied to about 80% of the 16 invasive breast tumors.

Clones were read by immunoSEQ multiplex PCR, and TCRdb kept only the in-frame ones, dropping some. The sample lists some 4,400 clones, around 64% occurring once. This clone is a singleton in its sample. Its antigen is currently unknown. Study-level findings and limits: Comparing each tissue with blood distinguished tumor from normal in most of the 16 patients. Tumors had roughly 2.5-fold higher T cell density than normal breast.

After removal of 1 base from V and 6 bases from J, the junction contained 3 bases not matched to a gene. CDR1 is SGHTA, CDR2 FQGNSA, per germline. This CDR3 is built from 15 residues. Tumor samples used roughly 19-55 mg of diced tissue. The sequence was collected from a person aged 50-59 years with breast cancer. The J gene is TRBJ2-5, the V gene TRBV7-2; 12 nucleotides line up with TRBD2. The sample consisted of breast tumor tissue. CDR3 residues: CASSLDLAGGKTQYF. For the CDR3, the DNA is TGTGCCAGCAGCTTAGACCTAGCGGGGGGGAAGACCCAGTACTTC.